This T cell receptor beta chain was retrieved from a study of blood T cell repertoires in COVID-19. Study information: The United States, Italy and Spain were the sources of the acute and convalescent COVID-19 samples.

Germline values: CDR1 MGHRA, CDR2 YSYEKL. The CDR3 has 17 amino acids. V was clipped by 2 bases and J by 6 bases; unmatched bases: 6. Sequencing used immunoSEQ multiplex PCR; TCRdb keeps in-frame clones, though not all of them. Found here are about 59,000 clones, more than 75% of them singletons; the top ten hold approximately 5.1%. This receptor was obtained from an elderly man in a cohort sampled during active COVID-19. V and J are TRBV4-1 and TRBJ2-2; 13 nucleotides align to TRBD2. Material for sequencing was peripheral blood. Written as DNA, the CDR3 is TGCGCCAGCAGCCAACCCCCGGGACTAGCGGGATCCGGGGAGCTGTTTTTT. As protein: CASSQPPGLAGSGELFF.